This T cell receptor beta chain was sequenced for a study of metastatic and nonmetastatic thyroid tumors. Study context: Patients with malignant and benign thyroid disease provided blood and tumor or nodule tissue, whose repertoires were compared.

Original handling: CDR3 differences across clinicopathological groups were used to build a distant-metastasis classifier for papillary thyroid cancer. TCRdb re-clonotyped the PCR reads via MiXCR. None of the V and J calls come from the authors' own analysis; TCRdb made them. The table records around 18,000 clones, more than 25% of them present only once. In the case of this clone: Since a much larger clone is just one base distant, this may be a read error.

Treatment of any kind had been given to no patient before thyroid surgery. This CDR3 spans 11 amino acids. Germline CDR1 and CDR2: GTSNPN and SVGIG (reference sequence). The receptor comes from a female donor with papillary thyroid cancer or a benign thyroid nodule (not recorded which). Some clones in this sample may be carry-over from other donors' samples. The sample consisted of tumor tissue. This chain connects TRBV30 to TRBJ1-4; D gene ambiguous. The CDR3 is CAWSGLGKPFF. CDR3 coding DNA: TGTGCCTGGAGCGGCCTGGGAAAACCGTTTTTT.